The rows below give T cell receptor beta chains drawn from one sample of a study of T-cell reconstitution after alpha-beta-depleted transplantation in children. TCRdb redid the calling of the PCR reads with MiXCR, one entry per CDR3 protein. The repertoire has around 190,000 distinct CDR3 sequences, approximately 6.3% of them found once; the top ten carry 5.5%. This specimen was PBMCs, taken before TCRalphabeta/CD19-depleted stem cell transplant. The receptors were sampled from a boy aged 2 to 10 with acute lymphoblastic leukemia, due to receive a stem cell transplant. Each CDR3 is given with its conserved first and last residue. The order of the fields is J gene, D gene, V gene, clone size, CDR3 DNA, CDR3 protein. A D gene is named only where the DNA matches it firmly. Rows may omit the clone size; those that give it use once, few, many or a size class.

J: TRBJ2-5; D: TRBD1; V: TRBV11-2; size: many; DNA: TGTGCCAGCAGCTACGGGACAGGGACCTACCAAGAGACCCAGTACTTC; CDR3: CASSYGTGTYQETQYF
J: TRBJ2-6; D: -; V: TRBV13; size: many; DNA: TGTGCCAGCAGCTCAAACAACCCTGGGGCCAACGTCCTGACTTTC; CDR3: CASSSNNPGANVLTF
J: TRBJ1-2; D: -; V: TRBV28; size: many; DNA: TGTGCCAGCAGTTTAAGACAGATCTATGGCTACACCTTC; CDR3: CASSLRQIYGYTF
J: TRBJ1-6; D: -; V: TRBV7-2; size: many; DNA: TGTGCCAGCAGTTTTAGTACAGGGTATAATTCACCCCTCCACTTT; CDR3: CASSFSTGYNSPLHF
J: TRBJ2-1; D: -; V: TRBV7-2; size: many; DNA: TGTGCCAGCAGCTTGCTAGCGTTTGGCAATGAGCAGTTCTTC; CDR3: CASSLLAFGNEQFF
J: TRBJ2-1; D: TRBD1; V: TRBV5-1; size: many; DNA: TGCGCCAGCACCGACTCGACAGGGATAAATGAGCAGTTCTTC; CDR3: CASTDSTGINEQFF
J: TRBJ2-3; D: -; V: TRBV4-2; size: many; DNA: TGTGCCAGCAGCCGCGTGATGGACCCGGCATCGGATACGCAGTATTTT; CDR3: CASSRVMDPASDTQYF
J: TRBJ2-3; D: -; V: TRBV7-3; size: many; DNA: TGTGCCAGCAGCTTAAGGCTCCGCACAGATACGCAGTATTTT; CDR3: CASSLRLRTDTQYF
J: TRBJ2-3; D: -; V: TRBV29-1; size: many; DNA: TGCAGCGTTGAGGATGGCGGGATCACAGATACGCAGTATTTT; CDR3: CSVEDGGITDTQYF
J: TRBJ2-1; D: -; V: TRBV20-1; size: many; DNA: TGCAGTGCCCGGGGGCTGGCCAGCGATGAGCAGTTCTTC; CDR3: CSARGLASDEQFF
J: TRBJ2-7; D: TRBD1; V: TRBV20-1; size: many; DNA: TGCAGTGCTAGGGGACAGGCGATCGAGCAGTACTTC; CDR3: CSARGQAIEQYF
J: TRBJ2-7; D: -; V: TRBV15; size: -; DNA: TGTGCCACCAGCAGAGATTTGGGGTCTGACGAGCAGTACTTC; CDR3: CATSRDLGSDEQYF
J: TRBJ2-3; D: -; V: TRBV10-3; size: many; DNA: TGTGCCACCCGGACTACCTTAGATACGCAGTATTTT; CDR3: CATRTTLDTQYF
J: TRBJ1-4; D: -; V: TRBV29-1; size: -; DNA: TGCAGCGTTAGGGCGGCCGAGAATGAAAAACTGTTTTTT; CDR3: CSVRAAENEKLFF
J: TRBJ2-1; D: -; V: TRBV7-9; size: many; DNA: TGTGCCAGCAGCCCCGGGGAGCGTCCAAATGAGCAGTTCTTC; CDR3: CASSPGERPNEQFF
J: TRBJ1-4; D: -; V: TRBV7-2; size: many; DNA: TGTGCCAGCAGCTTGCGGGGACTTAATGAAAAACTGTTTTTT; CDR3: CASSLRGLNEKLFF
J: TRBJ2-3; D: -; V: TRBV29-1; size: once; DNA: TGCAGCGTTGATACAGGGACAGATACGCAGTATTTT; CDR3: CSVDTGTDTQYF
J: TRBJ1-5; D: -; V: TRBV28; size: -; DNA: TGTGCCAGCAGTCCCTCCGGCACAAATCAGCCCCAGCATTTT; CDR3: CASSPSGTNQPQHF
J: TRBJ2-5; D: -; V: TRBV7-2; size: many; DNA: TGTGCCAGCAGCTTAAGCAGGGAAGAGACCCAGTACTTC; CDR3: CASSLSREETQYF
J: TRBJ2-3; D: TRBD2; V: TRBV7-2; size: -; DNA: TGTGCCAGCAGCGTCCGACTAGCGGGACTAGGAGGAGATACGCAGTATTTT; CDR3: CASSVRLAGLGGDTQYF
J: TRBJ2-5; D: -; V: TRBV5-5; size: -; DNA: TGTGCCAGCAGCTTGGTTCTAGCGTACCAAGAGACCCAGTACTTC; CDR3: CASSLVLAYQETQYF
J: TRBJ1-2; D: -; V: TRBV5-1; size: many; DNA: TGCGCCAGCAGCTTGGTGGCAGACTATGGCTACACCTTC; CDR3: CASSLVADYGYTF
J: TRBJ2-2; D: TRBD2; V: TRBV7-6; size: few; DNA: TGTGCCAGCAGCACAAAACTAGCGGGGAACACCGGGGAGCTGTTTTTT; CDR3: CASSTKLAGNTGELFF
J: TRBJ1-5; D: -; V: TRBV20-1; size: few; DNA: TGCAGTGCTAGCGATTACAGAAGCAATCAGCCCCAGCATTTT; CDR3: CSASDYRSNQPQHF
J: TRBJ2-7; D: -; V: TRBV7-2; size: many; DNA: TGTGCCAGCAGCTTAGGTCTCTCGTACGAGCAGTACTTC; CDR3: CASSLGLSYEQYF
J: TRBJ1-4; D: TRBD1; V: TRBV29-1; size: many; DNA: TGCAGCGTTGAAAACACAGGGGGGTCTAATGAAAAACTGTTTTTT; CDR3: CSVENTGGSNEKLFF
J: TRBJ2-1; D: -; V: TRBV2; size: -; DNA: TGTGCCACCGTGGGGCGACTAGGTCGCGATGAGCAGTTCTTC; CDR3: CATVGRLGRDEQFF
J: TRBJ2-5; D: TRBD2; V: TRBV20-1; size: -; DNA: TGCAGTGCTAGAGGGCGGGGGGCCCTAATTGGGACCCAGTACTTC; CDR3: CSARGRGALIGTQYF
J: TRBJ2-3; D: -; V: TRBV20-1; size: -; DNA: TGCAGTGCTAGGACGGGACTTCATACGCAGTATTTT; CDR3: CSARTGLHTQYF
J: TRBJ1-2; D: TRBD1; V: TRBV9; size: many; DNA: TGTGCCAGCAGCGTACCCGGGACAGGGGACCACTATGGCTACACCTTC; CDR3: CASSVPGTGDHYGYTF
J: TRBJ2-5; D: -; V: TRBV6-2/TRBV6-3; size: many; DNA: TGTGCCAGCAGTTTCCCCTATGAATGGGAGACCCAGTACTTC; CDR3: CASSFPYEWETQYF
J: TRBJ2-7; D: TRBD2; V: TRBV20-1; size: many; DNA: TGCAGTGCGGGACGGGGGGTAGAGCAGTACTTC; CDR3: CSAGRGVEQYF
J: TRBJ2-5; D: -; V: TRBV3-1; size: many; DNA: TGTGCCAGCAGCCACAGGGGTGTGAAGACCCAGTACTTC; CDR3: CASSHRGVKTQYF
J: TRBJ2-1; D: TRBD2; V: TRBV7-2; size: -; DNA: TGTGCCAGCAGCTCCGGGACTAGCGGGGCCTCCAATGAGCAGTTCTTC; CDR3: CASSSGTSGASNEQFF
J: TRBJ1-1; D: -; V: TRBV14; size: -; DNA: TGTGCCAGCAGCCACTACCTCGACAGGAGGAGCACTGAAGCTTTCTTT; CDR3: CASSHYLDRRSTEAFF
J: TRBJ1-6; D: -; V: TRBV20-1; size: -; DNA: TGCAGTGCTAGAGCAGGGGTTAATAATTCACCCCTCCACTTT; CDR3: CSARAGVNNSPLHF
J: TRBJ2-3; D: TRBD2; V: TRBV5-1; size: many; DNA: TGCGCCAGCAGCTTGCCTAGCGGGCGTGACACAGATACGCAGTATTTT; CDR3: CASSLPSGRDTDTQYF
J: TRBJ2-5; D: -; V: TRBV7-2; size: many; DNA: TGTGCCAGCAGCTTACCAAAACAAGAGACCCAGTACTTC; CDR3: CASSLPKQETQYF
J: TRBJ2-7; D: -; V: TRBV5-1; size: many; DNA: TGCGCCAGCAAAATACAGGAGGGCTCCTACGAGCAGTACTTC; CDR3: CASKIQEGSYEQYF
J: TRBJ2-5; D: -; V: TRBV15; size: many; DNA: TGTGCCTCCGCAGACAGGTTTGAAGAGACCCAGTACTTC; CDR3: CASADRFEETQYF
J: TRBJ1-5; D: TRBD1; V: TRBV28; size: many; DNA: TGTGCCAGCAGTTTAGTGACAGGGGATAGCAATCAGCCCCAGCATTTT; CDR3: CASSLVTGDSNQPQHF
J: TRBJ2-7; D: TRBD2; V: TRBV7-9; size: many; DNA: TGTGCCAGCAGCAAACGGGAGGGCGGGAGCTACGAGCAGTACTTC; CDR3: CASSKREGGSYEQYF
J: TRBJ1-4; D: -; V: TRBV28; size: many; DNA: TGTGCCAGCAGTAGGGGTAGAGGCTATGAAAAACTGTTTTTT; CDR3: CASSRGRGYEKLFF
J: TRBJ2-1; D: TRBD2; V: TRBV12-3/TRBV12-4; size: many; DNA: TGTGCCAGCAGTTACGGGACTATGAATGAGCAGTTCTTC; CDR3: CASSYGTMNEQFF
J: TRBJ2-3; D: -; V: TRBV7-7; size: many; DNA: TGTGCTAGCAGTCTATCGCAGACAGATACGCAGTATTTT; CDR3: CASSLSQTDTQYF
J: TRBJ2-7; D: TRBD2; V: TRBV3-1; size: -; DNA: TGTGCCAGCAGCCGGACTAGCGGGGGGATTTACGAGCAGTACTTC; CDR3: CASSRTSGGIYEQYF